The 15 T cell receptor beta chains listed next were all sequenced from one sample in a study of OX40 agonist ivuxolimab in advanced cancers. The repertoire was sequenced with immunoSEQ multiplex PCR; TCRdb's copy has only in-frame clones and lacks some. The sample has roughly 17,000 clones, 75% to 80% seen once; the top ten hold roughly 14%. The sequenced sample was CD4+ or CD8+ T cells sorted from blood, obtained in a trial of the OX40 agonist ivuxolimab. The receptors originated from an adult with an advanced solid tumor such as melanoma, head and neck, liver or kidney cancer.

The chain is built from TRBV7-2 and TRBJ1-5; tentative D call: TRBD1 (5 bases). CDR1 and CDR2 (germline): SGHTA, FQGNSA. This CDR3 region has 15 residues. V was clipped by 2 bases and J by 6 bases, with 14 bases between them. The CDR3 DNA reads as TGTGCCAGCAGCTTACGGGGGATTGGGGCTCAGCCCCAGCATTTT. This encodes CASSLRGIGAQPQHF. Full variable domain (remainder filled in from reference TRBV7-2 and TRBJ1-5): GAGVSQSPSNKVTEKGKDVELRCDPISGHTALYWYRQSLGQGLEFLIYFQGNSAPDKSGLPSDRFSAERTGGSVSTLTIQRTQQEDSAVYLCASSLRGIGAQPQHFGDGTRLSIL.

This clone came up once. This chain connects TRBV29-1 to TRBJ1-2; tentative D call: TRBD1 (6 bases). The V end was cut by 3 bases, the J end by 8 bases, with 19 bases between. Germline CDR1 is SQVTM and CDR2 is ANQGSEA. The CDR3 totals 14 residues. The CDR3 sequence: CSVENRDYGEGYTF. CDR3 DNA sequence: TGCAGCGTTGAGAACAGGGACTATGGAGAGGGCTACACCTTC.

The chain combines TRBV7-3 with TRBJ1-2; D is unresolved. The CDR3 length is 13 residues. Per the germline V gene, CDR1 is SGHTA and CDR2 is FQGTGA. The ends were cut back, 5 bases at V and 7 bases at J, with 14 bases in the middle. CDR3 DNA: TGTGCCAGCAGCCCCTTTAAGGGTTCTGGCTACACCTTC. It codes for CASSPFKGSGYTF.

The sample holds one count of this clone. V usage is TRBV7-9 and J usage is TRBJ2-2; maybe TRBD2 (6 bases). Germline CDR1 is SEHNR and CDR2 is FQNEAQ (reference sequence). This CDR3 contains 13 residues. The V end lost 8 bases, the J end lost 5 bases, and 12 bases lay between the germline ends. The CDR3 DNA reads as TGTGCCAGCGGAAGCAGCGGGACCGGGGAGCTGTTTTTT. It encodes CASGSSGTGELFF.

DNA of the CDR3: TGTGCCAGCAGCTTAGTCGGTGGCCGGGTGAACGAGCAGTACTTC. This encodes CASSLVGGRVNEQYF. The V and J genes are TRBV7-3 and TRBJ2-7; unclear D gene. This CDR3 is 15 amino acids long. CDR1 and CDR2 (germline): SGHTA, FQGTGA. V lost 2 bases and J lost 5, with 16 bases in between.

This clone was observed a handful of times. The V and J genes are TRBV28 and TRBJ1-2; TRBD1 is a possible D gene (5 bases). The CDR3 spans 11 residues. CDR1 is MDHEN, CDR2 SYDVKM, per germline. CDR3 residues: CGSGGFYGYTF. For the CDR3, the DNA is TGTGGTAGCGGGGGATTCTATGGCTACACCTTC.

This rearrangement joins TRBV19 to TRBJ2-3, with a tentative D call TRBD2 (5 bases). The germline gives CDR1 LNHDA, CDR2 SQIVND (reference sequence). Trimming shortened V by 7 bases and J by 5 bases, and 16 bases separated the two germline ends. The CDR3 loop spans 14 amino acids. CDR3 DNA sequence: TGTGCCAGTAACGAGGGTCGCACCTTAGATACGCAGTATTTT. Translation gives CASNEGRTLDTQYF.

This chain uses TRBV4-2 with TRBJ1-3; D remains ambiguous. V lost 0 bases and J 1 base, leaving 10 bases between the germline ends. Looked up from germline, CDR1 is LGHNA and CDR2 is YNFKEQ. This CDR3 is built from 16 residues. As DNA, the CDR3 is TGTGCCAGCAGCCAAGATTGGCAGATTTCTGGAAACACCATATATTTT. This sequence encodes CASSQDWQISGNTIYF.

The chain recombines TRBV4-2 with TRBJ2-5; D is uncertain. Germline V gene data show CDR1 as LGHNA and CDR2 as YNFKEQ. The CDR3 length is 15 residues. The V and J ends lost 0 bases and 2 bases respectively, with 10 bases between them. The CDR3 loop is CASSQETLRQETQYF. In DNA form, the CDR3 reads TGTGCCAGCAGCCAAGAAACACTTCGACAAGAGACCCAGTACTTC.

The rearrangement joins TRBV5-1 to TRBJ2-7; possibly TRBD2 for D (6 bases). Trimming shortened V by 2 bases and J by 5 bases, and 17 bases separated the two germline ends. Germline CDR1 is SGHRS and CDR2 is YFSETQ. This CDR3 is built from 15 residues. The CDR3 nucleotides are TGCGCCAGCAGCTTTGCGGGACCGCCCGGGAACGAGCAGTACTTC. It codes for CASSFAGPPGNEQYF.

V gene TRBV14 combines with J gene TRBJ2-7, with D possibly being TRBD1 (5 bases). The length of the CDR3 is 13 residues. Germline loops: CDR1 SGHDN, CDR2 FVKESK. V was pared by 4 bases and J by 6 bases, with 13 bases between. The DNA of the CDR3 is TGTGCCAGCAGCCCTCGGACACCCTCCGAGCAGTACTTC. Its translation: CASSPRTPSEQYF. Supplemented by reference TRBV14 and TRBJ2-7, the full variable domain reads EAGVTQFPSHSVIEKGQTVTLRCDPISGHDNLYWYRRVMGKEIKFLLHFVKESKQDESGMPNNRFLAERTGGTYSTLKVQPAELEDSGVYFCASSPRTPSEQYFGPGTRLTVT.

Here the CDR3 DNA reads TGTGCCAGCAGTTTACCAGGGGGCTCGCGAGGTCAGCCCCAGCATTTT. Translated: CASSLPGGSRGQPQHF. This chain connects TRBV28 to TRBJ1-5; 8 nucleotides agree with TRBD1. V lost 2 bases to trimming and J lost 6 bases; unmatched junction nucleotides: 9. The germline CDR1 and CDR2 sequences are MDHEN and SYDVKM. The CDR3 covers 16 residues. Full variable domain (remainder filled in from reference TRBV28 and TRBJ1-5): DVKVTQSSRYLVKRTGEKVFLECVQDMDHENMFWYRQDPGLGLRLIYFSYDVKMKEKGDIPEGYSVSREKKERFSLILESASTNQTSMYLCASSLPGGSRGQPQHFGDGTRLSIL.

The V and J genes are TRBV6-5 and TRBJ1-3; 7 positions agree with TRBD1. CDR3 size: 14 residues. V lost 4 bases to trimming and J lost 9 bases; unmatched junction nucleotides: 9. Germline V gene sequence: CDR1 MNHEY, CDR2 SVGAGI. This CDR3 reads CASSSTTGRTTIYF. CDR3 nucleotide sequence: TGTGCCAGCAGTTCAACGACAGGGCGAACCACCATATATTTT.

V is TRBV27 and J is TRBJ2-7; 11 bases match TRBD2. Germline CDR1 MNHEY, CDR2 SMNVEV (reference sequence). This CDR3 region has 18 residues. J gave up 1 base and V 6 bases, and 14 bases lay outside the gene matches. Here the CDR3 reads CASSQENSGGAGSYEQYF. In DNA, the CDR3 is TGTGCCAGCAGCCAAGAGAATAGCGGGGGGGCCGGGTCCTACGAGCAGTACTTC.

The V gene is TRBV5-4, the J gene TRBJ2-7; 10 positions agree with TRBD2. Per germline, CDR1 SGHNT and CDR2 YYREEE (reference sequence). Trimming cost V 6 bases and J 7 bases; bases outside gene matches: 10. There are 14 residues in the CDR3. The CDR3 nucleotides are TGTGCCAGCACCCCAGCGGGAGGGCCGGGGGAGCAGTACTTC. It translates to CASTPAGGPGEQYF.